One and the same sample provided the 5 T cell receptor beta chains below, sequenced in a study of blood T cell repertoires in COVID-19. The table came from immunoSEQ multiplex PCR; TCRdb's copy has only in-frame clones and leaves some out. The repertoire includes roughly 200,000 clones, more than 70% of them detected once, and about 20% sits in the top ten. Sequencing was carried out using peripheral blood. The receptors were sampled from a person in their 70s with COVID-19, enrolled during active disease.

The J gene is TRBJ1-5, the V gene TRBV11-2, with 8 bases matching TRBD1. Losses at the gene ends were 0 bases for V and 6 bases for J; bases not matched to a gene: 4. Germline V lookup: CDR1 SGHAT, CDR2 FQNNGV. The CDR3 loop spans 15 amino acids. CDR3 sequence reads: CASSLDRGQSQPQHF. The CDR3 DNA is TGTGCCAGCAGCTTAGACAGGGGGCAGAGTCAGCCCCAGCATTTT.

This clone was counted a single time. The chain carries TRBV9 and TRBJ1-6, with 9 positions matching TRBD1. Germline V gene lookup returns CDR1 SGDLS and CDR2 YYNGEE. The CDR3 has 14 residues. V trimming: 2 bases; J trimming: 7 bases; junction bases outside the gene matches: 1. The CDR3 region is CASSVGTGNSPLHF. In DNA form, the CDR3 reads TGTGCCAGCAGCGTGGGGACAGGGAATTCACCCCTCCACTTT.

The V and J genes are TRBV9 and TRBJ1-6, with 7 bases aligning to TRBD1. The CDR3 length is 15 residues. V dropped 2 bases and J dropped 5; count of bases not matched to a gene: 4. The germline CDR1 and CDR2 sequences are SGDLS and YYNGEE. CDR3 residues: CASSVTGQHNSPLHF. The CDR3 DNA follows: TGTGCCAGCAGCGTCACGGGACAGCATAATTCACCCCTCCACTTT.

The rearrangement uses TRBV18 and TRBJ2-3; 13 bases agree with TRBD2. J lost 3 bases, V lost 1 base, and 4 bases had no gene match. The germline V gene encodes CDR1 KGHSH and CDR2 LQKENI. The CDR3 consists of 17 residues. CDR3 sequence: CASSPRLAGGSTDTQYF. The DNA for the CDR3 is TGTGCCAGCTCACCACGACTAGCGGGGGGTTCGACAGATACGCAGTATTTT.

The V gene is TRBV28, the J gene TRBJ1-2; no reliable D call. CDR1 is MDHEN and CDR2 is SYDVKM in the germline V gene. The CDR3 covers 14 residues. V lost 5 bases and J lost 4, with 14 bases in between. CDR3 loop: CASSLPEFGYGYTF. The CDR3 coding sequence is TGTGCCAGCAGTCTCCCGGAGTTCGGCTATGGCTACACCTTC.